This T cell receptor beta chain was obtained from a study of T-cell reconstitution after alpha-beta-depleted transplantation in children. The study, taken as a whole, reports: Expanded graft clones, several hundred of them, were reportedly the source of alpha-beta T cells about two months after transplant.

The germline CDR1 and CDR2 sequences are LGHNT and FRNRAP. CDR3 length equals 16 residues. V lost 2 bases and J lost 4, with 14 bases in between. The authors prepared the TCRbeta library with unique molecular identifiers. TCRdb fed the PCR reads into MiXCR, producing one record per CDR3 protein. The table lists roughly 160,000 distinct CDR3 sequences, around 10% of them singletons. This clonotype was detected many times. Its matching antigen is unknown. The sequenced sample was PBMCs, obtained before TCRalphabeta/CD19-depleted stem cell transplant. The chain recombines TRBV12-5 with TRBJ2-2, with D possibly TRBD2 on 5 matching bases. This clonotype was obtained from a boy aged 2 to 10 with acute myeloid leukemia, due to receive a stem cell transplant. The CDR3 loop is CASGLSAGTSTGELFF. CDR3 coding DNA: TGTGCTAGTGGTTTGAGTGCGGGTACAAGCACCGGGGAGCTGTTTTTT. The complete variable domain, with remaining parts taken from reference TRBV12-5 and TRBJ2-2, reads DARVTQTPRHKVTEMGQEVTMRCQPILGHNTVFWYRQTMMQGLELLAYFRNRAPLDDSGMPKDRFSAEMPDATLATLKIQPSEPRDSAVYFCASGLSAGTSTGELFFGEGSRLTVL.